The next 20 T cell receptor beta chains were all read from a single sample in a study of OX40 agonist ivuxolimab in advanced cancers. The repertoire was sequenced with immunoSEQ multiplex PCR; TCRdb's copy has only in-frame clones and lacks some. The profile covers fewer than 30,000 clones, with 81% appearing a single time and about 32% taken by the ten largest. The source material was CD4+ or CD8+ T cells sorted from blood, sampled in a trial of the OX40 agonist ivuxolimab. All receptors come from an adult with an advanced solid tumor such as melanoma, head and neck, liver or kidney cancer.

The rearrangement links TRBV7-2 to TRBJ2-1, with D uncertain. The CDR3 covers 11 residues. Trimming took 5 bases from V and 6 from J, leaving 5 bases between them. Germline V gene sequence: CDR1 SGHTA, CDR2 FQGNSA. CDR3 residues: CASSPGNEQFF. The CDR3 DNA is TGTGCCAGCAGCCCTGGCAATGAGCAGTTCTTC.

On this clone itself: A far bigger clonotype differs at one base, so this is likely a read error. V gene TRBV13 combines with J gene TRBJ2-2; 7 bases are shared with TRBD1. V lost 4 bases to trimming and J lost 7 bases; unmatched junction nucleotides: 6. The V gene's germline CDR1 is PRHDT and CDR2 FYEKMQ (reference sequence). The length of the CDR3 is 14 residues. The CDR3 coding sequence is TGTGCCAGCAGCTCCGACAGGGCGGACGGGGAGCTGTTTTTT. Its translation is CASSSDRADGELFF.

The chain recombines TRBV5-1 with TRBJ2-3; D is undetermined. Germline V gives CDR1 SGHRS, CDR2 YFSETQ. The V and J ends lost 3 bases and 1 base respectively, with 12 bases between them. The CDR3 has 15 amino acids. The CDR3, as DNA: TGCGCCAGCAGCTCGGACCCCGAGGGCACAGATACGCAGTATTTT. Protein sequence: CASSSDPEGTDTQYF.

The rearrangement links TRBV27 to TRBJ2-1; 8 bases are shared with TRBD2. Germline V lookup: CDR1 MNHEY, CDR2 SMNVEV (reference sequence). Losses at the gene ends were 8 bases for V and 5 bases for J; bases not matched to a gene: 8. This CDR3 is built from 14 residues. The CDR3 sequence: CASWFLAGDNEQFF. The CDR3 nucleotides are TGTGCCAGCTGGTTCCTAGCGGGTGACAATGAGCAGTTCTTC.

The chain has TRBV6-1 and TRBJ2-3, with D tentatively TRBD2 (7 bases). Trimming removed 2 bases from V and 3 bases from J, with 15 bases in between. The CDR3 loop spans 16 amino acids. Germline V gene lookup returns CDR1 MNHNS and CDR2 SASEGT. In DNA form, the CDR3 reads TGTGCCAGCAGTGAATGGGGGAGGGGGTTTACAGATACGCAGTATTTT. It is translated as CASSEWGRGFTDTQYF.

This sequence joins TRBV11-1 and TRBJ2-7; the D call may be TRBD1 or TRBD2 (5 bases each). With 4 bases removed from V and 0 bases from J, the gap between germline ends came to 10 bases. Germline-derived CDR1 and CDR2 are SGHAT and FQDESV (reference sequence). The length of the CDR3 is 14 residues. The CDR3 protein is CASSSYGGSYEQYF. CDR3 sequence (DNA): TGTGCCAGCAGCTCCTATGGGGGCTCCTACGAGCAGTACTTC. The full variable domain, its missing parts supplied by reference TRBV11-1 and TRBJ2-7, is EAEVAQSPRYKITEKSQAVAFWCDPISGHATLYWYRQILGQGPELLVQFQDESVVDDSQLPKDRFSAERLKGVDSTLKIQPAELGDSAMYLCASSSYGGSYEQYFGPGTRLTVT.

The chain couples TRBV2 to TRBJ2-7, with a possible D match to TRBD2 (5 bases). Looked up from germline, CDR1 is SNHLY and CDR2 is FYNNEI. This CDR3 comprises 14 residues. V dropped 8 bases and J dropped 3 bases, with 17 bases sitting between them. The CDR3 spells CASSSPNGVYEQYF. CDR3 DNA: TGTGCCAGCTCCAGCCCCAACGGGGTCTACGAGCAGTACTTC.

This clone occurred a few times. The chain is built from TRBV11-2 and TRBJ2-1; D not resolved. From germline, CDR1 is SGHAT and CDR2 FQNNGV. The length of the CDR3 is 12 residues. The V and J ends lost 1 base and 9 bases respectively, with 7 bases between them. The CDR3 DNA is TGTGCCAGCAGCTTAGGCTCGGGTGAGCAGTTCTTC. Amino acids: CASSLGSGEQFF.

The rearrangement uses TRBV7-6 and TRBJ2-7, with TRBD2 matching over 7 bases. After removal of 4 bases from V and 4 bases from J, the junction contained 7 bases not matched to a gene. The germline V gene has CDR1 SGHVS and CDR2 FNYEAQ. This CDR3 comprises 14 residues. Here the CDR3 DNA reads TGTGCCAGCAGCTCAGACGGGGAGGGATACGAGCAGTACTTC. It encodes CASSSDGEGYEQYF.

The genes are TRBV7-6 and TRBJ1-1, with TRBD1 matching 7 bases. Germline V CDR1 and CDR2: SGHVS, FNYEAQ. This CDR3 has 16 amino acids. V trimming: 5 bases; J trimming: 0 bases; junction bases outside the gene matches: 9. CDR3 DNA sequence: TGTGCCAGCAGCCACAGAACAGGGGTAATGAACACTGAAGCTTTCTTT. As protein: CASSHRTGVMNTEAFF.

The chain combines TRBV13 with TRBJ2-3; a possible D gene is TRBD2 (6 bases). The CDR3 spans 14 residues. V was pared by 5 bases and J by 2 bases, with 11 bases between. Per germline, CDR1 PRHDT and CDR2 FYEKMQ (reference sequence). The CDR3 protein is CASSPGGYTDTQYF. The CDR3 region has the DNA TGTGCCAGCAGCCCCGGGGGTTACACAGATACGCAGTATTTT.

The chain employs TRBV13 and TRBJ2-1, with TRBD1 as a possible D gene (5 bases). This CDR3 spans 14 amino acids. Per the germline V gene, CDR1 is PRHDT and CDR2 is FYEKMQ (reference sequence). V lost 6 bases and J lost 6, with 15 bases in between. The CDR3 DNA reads TGTGCCAGCAGTTCCGGACATACATTCAATGAGCAGTTCTTC. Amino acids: CASSSGHTFNEQFF.

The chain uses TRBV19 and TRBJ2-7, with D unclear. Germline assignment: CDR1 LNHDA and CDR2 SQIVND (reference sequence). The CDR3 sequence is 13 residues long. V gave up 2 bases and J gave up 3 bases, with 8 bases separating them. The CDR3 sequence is CASSIMFLYEQYF. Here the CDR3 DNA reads TGTGCCAGTAGTATAATGTTTCTCTACGAGCAGTACTTC.

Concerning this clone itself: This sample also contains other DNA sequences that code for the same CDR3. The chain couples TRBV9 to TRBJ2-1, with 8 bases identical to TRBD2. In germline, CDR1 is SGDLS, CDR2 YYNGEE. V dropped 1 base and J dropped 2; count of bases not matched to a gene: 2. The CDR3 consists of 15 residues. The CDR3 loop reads CASSVSGGPYNEQFF. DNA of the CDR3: TGTGCCAGCAGCGTATCGGGAGGGCCCTACAATGAGCAGTTCTTC.

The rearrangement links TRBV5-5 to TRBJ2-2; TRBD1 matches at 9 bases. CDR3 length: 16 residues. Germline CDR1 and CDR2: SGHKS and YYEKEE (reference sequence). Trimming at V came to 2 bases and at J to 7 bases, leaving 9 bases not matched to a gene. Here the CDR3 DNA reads TGTGCCAGCAGCTTTCGTAGGACAGGGGATGTCGGGGAGCTGTTTTTT. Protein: CASSFRRTGDVGELFF.

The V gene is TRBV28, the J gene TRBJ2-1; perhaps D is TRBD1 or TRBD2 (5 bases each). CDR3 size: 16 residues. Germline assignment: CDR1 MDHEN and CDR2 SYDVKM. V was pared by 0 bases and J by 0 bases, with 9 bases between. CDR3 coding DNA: TGTGCCAGCAGTTTATGGGCAGGGAGCTCCTACAATGAGCAGTTCTTC. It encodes CASSLWAGSSYNEQFF.

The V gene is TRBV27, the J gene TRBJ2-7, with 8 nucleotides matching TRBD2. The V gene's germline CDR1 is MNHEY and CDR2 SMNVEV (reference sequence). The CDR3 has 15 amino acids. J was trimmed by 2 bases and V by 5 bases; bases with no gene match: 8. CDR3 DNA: TGTGCCAGCAGTCCCAGACTAGCGAGTACCTACGAGCAGTACTTC. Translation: CASSPRLASTYEQYF.

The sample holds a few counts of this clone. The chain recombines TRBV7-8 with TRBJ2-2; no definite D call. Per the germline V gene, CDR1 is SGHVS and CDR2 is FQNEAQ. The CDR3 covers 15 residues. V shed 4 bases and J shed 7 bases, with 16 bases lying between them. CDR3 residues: CASSSLEGINGELFF. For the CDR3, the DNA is TGTGCCAGCAGCTCCCTGGAAGGGATTAACGGGGAGCTGTTTTTT.

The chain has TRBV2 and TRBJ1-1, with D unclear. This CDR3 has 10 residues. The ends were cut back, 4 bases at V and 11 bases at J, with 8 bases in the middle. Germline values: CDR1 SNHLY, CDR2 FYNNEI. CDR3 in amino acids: CASSVKVAFF. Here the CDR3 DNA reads TGTGCCAGCAGTGTAAAGGTGGCTTTCTTT.

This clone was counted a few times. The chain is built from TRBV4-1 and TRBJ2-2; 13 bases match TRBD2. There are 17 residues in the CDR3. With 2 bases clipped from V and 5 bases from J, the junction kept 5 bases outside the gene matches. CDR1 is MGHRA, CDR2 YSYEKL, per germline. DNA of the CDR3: TGCGCCAGCAGCCAAAAGGGACTAGCGGGGAGTACCGGGGAGCTGTTTTTT. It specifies CASSQKGLAGSTGELFF.